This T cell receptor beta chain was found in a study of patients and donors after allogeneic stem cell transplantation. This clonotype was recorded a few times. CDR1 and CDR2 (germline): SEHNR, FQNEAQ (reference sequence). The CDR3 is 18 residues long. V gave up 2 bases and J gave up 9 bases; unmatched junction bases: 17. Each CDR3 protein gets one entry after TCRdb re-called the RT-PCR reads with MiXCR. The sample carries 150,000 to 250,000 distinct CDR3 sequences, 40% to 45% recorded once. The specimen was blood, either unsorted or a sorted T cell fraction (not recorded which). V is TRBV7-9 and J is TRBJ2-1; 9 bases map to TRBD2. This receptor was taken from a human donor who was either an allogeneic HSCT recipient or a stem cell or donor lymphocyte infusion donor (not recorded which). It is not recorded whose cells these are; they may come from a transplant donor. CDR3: CASSLSDRGLANRSEQFF. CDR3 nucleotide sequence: TGTGCCAGCAGCTTATCCGACCGAGGACTAGCGAACAGGAGTGAGCAGTTCTTC.